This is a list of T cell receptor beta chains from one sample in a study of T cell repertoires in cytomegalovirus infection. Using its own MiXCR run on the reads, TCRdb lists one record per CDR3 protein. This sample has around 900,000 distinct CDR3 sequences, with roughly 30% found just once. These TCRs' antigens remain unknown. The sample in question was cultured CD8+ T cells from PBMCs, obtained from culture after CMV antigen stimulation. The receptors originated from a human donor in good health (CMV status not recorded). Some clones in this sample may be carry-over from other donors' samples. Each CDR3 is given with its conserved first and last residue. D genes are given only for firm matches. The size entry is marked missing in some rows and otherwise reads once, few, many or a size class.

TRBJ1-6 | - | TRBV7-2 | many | CASSLVLGVIYNSPLHF | TGTGCCAGCAGCTTAGTCCTCGGGGTGATCTATAATTCACCCCTCCACTTT
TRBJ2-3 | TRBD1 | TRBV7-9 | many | CATKGQGARDTQYF | TGTGCCACAAAAGGACAGGGGGCGCGAGATACGCAGTATTTT
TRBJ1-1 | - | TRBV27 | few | CASSLGEAGRTEAFF | TGTGCCAGCAGTTTAGGTGAGGCAGGGAGGACTGAAGCTTTCTTT
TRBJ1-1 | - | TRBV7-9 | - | CASSFSGSPTSTEAFF | TGTGCCAGCAGCTTTTCAGGGTCACCGACGAGCACTGAAGCTTTCTTT
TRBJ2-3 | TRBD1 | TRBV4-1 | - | CASSLWTGTSADTQYF | TGCGCCAGCAGCCTTTGGACAGGGACTTCGGCAGATACGCAGTATTTT
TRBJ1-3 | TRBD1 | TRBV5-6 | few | CASSHITGDSGNTIYF | TGTGCCAGCAGCCACATCACAGGGGACTCTGGAAACACCATATATTTT
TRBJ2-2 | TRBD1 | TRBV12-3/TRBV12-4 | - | CASVDRANTGELFF | TGTGCCAGCGTCGACAGGGCGAACACCGGGGAGCTGTTTTTT
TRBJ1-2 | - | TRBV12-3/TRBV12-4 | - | CASSLVKGNYGYTF | TGTGCCAGCAGTTTAGTAAAGGGTAACTATGGCTACACCTTC
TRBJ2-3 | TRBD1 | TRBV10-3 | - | CAIRSQGQGANTQYF | TGTGCCATCAGATCGCAGGGACAGGGGGCGAATACGCAGTATTTT
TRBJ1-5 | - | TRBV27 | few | CASSSEGYNQPQHF | TGTGCCAGCAGTTCAGAGGGTTACAATCAGCCCCAGCATTTT
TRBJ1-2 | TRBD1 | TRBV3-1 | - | CASSPWDRGKDGYTF | TGTGCCAGCAGCCCTTGGGACAGGGGAAAAGATGGCTACACCTTC
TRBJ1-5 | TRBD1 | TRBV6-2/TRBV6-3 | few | CASSYPGDRGHQPQHF | TGTGCCAGCAGTTACCCGGGGGACAGGGGCCATCAGCCCCAGCATTTT
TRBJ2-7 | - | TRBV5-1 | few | CASSLVGESYEQYF | TGCGCCAGCAGCTTGGTTGGGGAATCCTACGAGCAGTACTTC
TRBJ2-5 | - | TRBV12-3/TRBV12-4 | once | CASSLWFPQETQYF | TGTGCCAGCAGTTTATGGTTCCCCCAAGAGACCCAGTACTTC
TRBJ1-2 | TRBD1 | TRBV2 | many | CASSEVLPGGNYGYTF | TGTGCCAGCAGTGAAGTCTTGCCAGGGGGGAACTATGGCTACACCTTC
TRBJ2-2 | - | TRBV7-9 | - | CASSHQRSINTGELFF | TGTGCCAGCAGCCATCAGCGGAGTATCAACACCGGGGAGCTGTTTTTT
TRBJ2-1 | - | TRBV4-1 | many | CASSPGSSYNEQFF | TGTGCCAGCAGCCCAGGTAGTTCCTACAATGAGCAGTTCTTC
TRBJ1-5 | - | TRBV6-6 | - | CARSGVKNQPQHF | TGTGCCAGGTCAGGGGTTAAAAATCAGCCCCAGCATTTT
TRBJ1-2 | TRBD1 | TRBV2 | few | CASSGGDRGEFYGYTF | TGTGCCAGCAGTGGAGGGGACAGGGGTGAATTCTATGGCTACACCTTC
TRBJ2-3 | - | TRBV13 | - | CASSLRAGLDTQYF | TGTGCCAGCAGCTTAAGAGCGGGCTTAGATACGCAGTATTTT
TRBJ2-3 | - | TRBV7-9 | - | CASSFEGLGTQYF | TGTGCCAGCAGCTTCGAGGGTCTGGGCACGCAGTATTTT
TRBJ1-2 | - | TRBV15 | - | CATSRPPKLYGYTF | TGTGCCACCAGCAGACCACCAAAGCTCTATGGCTACACCTTC
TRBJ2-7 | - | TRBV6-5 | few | CASIRQAQSSYEQYF | TGTGCCAGCATACGGCAGGCACAGAGCTCCTACGAGCAGTACTTC
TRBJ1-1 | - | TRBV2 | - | CASSEGRGMASTEAFF | TGTGCCAGCAGTGAAGGTCGTGGGATGGCGTCCACTGAAGCTTTCTTT
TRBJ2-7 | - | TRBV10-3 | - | CAISESRADSYEQYF | TGTGCCATCAGTGAGTCCCGAGCGGACTCCTACGAGCAGTACTTC
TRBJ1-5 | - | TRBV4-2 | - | CASSQAQYSNQPQHF | TGTGCCAGCAGCCAAGCTCAATATAGCAATCAGCCCCAGCATTTT
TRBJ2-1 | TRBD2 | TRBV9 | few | CASSVGSGGYNEQFF | TGTGCCAGCAGCGTAGGTAGCGGGGGATACAATGAGCAGTTCTTC
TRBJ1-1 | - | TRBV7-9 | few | CASSLPGRGTEAFF | TGTGCCAGCAGCTTACCAGGGAGAGGTACTGAAGCTTTCTTT